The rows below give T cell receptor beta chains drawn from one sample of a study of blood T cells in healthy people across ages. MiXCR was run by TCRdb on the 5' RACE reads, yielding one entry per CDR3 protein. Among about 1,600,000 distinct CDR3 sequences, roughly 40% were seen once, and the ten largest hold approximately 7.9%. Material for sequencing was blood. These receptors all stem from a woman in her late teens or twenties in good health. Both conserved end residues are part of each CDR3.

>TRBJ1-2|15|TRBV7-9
CASSLNGVKGYGYTF
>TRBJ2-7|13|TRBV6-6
CASRPGQLYEQYF
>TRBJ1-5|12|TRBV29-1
CSVGSTNQPQHF
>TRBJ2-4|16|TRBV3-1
CASSQVSGEGGNIQYF
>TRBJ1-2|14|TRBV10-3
CAISGDRGFYGYTF
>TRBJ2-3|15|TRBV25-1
CASSAYGRGTDTQYF
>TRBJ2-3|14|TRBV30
CAWNRGLVTDTQYF
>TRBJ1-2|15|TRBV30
CAWSPHRDSGYGYTF
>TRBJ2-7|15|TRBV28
CASSLWGESSYEQYF
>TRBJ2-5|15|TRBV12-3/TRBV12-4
CASSLGDRGGETQYF
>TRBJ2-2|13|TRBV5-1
CASSWPGTGELFF
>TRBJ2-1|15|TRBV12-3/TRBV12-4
CASTLSQFVGNEQFF
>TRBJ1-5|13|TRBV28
CASNEAPSQPLHF
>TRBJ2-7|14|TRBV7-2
CASSLVSISYEQYF
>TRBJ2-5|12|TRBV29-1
CSLLTRAETQYF
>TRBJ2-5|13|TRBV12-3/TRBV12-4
CASSFDQGATQYF
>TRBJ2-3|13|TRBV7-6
CASSWSLSDTQYF
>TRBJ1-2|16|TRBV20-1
CSADRGAEVINYGYTF
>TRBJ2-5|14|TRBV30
CAWRGGQGAREQYF
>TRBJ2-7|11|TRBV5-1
CASSWANEQYF
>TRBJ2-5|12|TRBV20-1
CSAPYGTGTQYF
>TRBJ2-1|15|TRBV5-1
CASNRGGSSYNEQFF
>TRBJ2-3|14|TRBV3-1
CASSPGGGEDTQYF